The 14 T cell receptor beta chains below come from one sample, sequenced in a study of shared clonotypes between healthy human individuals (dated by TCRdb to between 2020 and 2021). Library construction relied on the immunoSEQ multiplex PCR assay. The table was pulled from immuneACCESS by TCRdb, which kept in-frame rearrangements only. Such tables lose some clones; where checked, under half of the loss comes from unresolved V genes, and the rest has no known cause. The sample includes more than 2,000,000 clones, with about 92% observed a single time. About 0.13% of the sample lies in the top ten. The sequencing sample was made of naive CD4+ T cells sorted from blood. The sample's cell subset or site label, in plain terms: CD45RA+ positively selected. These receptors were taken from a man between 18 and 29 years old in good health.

Written as DNA, the CDR3 is TGTGCCAGCAGCGTAAGAACAGGGTTGAATGCTCTAGCCAAAAACATTCAGTACTTC. Encoded protein: CASSVRTGLNALAKNIQYF. V and J are TRBV5-6 and TRBJ2-4; the D gene is possibly TRBD1 (6 bases). CDR3 length equals 19 residues. CDR1 is SGHDT and CDR2 is YYEEEE in the germline V gene. The germline V and J ends were trimmed by 4 bases and 0 bases, with 23 bases remaining between them.

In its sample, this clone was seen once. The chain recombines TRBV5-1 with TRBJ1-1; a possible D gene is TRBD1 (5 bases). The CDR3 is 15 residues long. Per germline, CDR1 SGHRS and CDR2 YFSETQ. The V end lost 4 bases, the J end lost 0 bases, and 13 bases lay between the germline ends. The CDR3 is CASSLSWGLNTEAFF. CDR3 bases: TGCGCCAGCAGCCTATCCTGGGGACTGAACACTGAAGCTTTCTTT. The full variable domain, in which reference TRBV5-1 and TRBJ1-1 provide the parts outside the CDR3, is KAGVTQTPRYLIKTRGQQVTLSCSPISGHRSVSWYQQTPGQGLQFLFEYFSETQRNKGNFPGRFSGRQFSNSRSEMNVSTLELGDSALYLCASSLSWGLNTEAFFGQGTRLTVV.

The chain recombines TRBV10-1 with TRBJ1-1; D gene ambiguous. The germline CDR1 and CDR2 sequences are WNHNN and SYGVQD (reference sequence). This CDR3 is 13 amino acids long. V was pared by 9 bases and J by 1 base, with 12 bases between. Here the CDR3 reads CASPGVGNTEAFF. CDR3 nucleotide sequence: TGCGCCAGTCCGGGCGTGGGGAACACTGAAGCTTTCTTT.

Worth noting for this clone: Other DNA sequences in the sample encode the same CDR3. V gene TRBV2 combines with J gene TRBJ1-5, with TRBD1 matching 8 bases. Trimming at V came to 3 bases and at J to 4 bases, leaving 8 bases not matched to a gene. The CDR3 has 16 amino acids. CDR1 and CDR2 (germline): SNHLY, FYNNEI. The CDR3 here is CASSEIDRGLNQPQHF. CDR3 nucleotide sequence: TGTGCCAGCAGTGAGATAGACAGGGGCCTAAATCAGCCCCAGCATTTT.

This chain's CDR3 is CASSQDLGTHGLRNEQFF. The CDR3 coding sequence is TGTGCCAGCAGCCAAGATCTGGGGACGCACGGTCTAAGGAATGAGCAGTTCTTC. The chain joins TRBV14 to TRBJ2-1; TRBD1 or TRBD2 may be the D gene (5 bases each). Per germline, CDR1 SGHDN and CDR2 FVKESK. This CDR3 spans 18 amino acids. The V gene lost 0 bases and the J gene lost 7 bases, with 22 bases spanning the gap.

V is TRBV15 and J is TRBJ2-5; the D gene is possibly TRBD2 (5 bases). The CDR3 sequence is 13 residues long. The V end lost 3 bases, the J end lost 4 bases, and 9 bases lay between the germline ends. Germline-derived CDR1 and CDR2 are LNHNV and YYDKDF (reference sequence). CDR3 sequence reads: CATSRDLTETQYF. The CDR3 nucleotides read TGTGCCACCAGCAGGGACTTAACAGAGACCCAGTACTTC.

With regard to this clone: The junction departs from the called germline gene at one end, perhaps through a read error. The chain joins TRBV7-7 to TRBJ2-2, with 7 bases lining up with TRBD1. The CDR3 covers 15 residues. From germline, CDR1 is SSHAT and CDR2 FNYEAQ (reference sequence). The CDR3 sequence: CASSVGTDGTGELFF. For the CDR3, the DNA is TGTGCTAGCAGCGTCGGGACAGACGGCACCGGGGAGCTGTTTTTT.

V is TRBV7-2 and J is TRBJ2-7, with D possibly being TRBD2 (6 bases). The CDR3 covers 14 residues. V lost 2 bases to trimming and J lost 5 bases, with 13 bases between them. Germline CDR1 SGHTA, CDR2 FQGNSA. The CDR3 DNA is TGTGCCAGCAGCTTACGCGGGGTGAGGAACGAGCAGTACTTC. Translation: CASSLRGVRNEQYF.

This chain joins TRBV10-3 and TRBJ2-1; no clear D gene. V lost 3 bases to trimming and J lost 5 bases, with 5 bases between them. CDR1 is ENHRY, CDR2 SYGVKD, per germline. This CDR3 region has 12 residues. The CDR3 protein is CAISDLHNEQFF. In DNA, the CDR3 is TGTGCCATCAGTGACCTCCACAATGAGCAGTTCTTC.

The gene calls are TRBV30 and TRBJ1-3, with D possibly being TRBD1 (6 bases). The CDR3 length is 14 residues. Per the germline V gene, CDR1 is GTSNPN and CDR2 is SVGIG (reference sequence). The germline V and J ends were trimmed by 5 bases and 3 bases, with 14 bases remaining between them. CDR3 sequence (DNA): TGTGCCTGGGGACAGACCACGCATGGAAACACCATATATTTT. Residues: CAWGQTTHGNTIYF.

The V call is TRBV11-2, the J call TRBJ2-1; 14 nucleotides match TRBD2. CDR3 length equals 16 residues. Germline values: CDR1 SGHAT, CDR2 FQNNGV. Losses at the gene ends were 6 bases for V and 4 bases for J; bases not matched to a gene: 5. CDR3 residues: CASSFGTSGSYNEQFF. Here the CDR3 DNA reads TGTGCCAGCAGTTTCGGGACTAGCGGGAGTTACAATGAGCAGTTCTTC.

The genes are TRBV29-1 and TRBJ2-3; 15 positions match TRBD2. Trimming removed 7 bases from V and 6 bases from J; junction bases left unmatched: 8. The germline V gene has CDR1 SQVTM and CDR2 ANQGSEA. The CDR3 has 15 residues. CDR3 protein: CSANTGTSGGDTQYF. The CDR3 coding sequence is TGCAGCGCAAATACCGGGACTAGCGGGGGGGATACGCAGTATTTT.

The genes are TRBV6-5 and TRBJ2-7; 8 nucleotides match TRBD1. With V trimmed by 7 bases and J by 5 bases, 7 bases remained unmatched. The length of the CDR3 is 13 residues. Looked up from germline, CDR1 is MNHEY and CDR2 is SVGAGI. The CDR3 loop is CASTPQGADEQYF. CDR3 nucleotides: TGTGCCAGCACCCCGCAGGGGGCCGACGAGCAGTACTTC.

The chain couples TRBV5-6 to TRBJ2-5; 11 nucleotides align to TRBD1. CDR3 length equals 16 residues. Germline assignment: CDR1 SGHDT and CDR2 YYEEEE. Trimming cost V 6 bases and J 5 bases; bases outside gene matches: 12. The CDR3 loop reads CASTLPGTGGWETQYF. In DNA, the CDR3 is TGTGCCAGCACCCTGCCCGGGACAGGGGGATGGGAGACCCAGTACTTC. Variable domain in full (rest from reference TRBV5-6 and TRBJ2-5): DAGVTQSPTHLIKTRGQQVTLRCSPKSGHDTVSWYQQALGQGPQFIFQYYEEEERQRGNFPDRFSGHQFPNYSSELNVNALLLGDSALYLCASTLPGTGGWETQYFGPGTRLLVL.